A selection of T cell receptor beta chains follows, all from one sample in a study of shared clonotypes between healthy human individuals. Data came from immunoSEQ multiplex PCR; TCRdb stores just in-frame clones and leaves some out. The repertoire holds 800,000 to 950,000 clones, with 95% to 97% as singletons. The specimen was naive CD8+ T cells sorted from blood. These receptors were taken from a man aged 30-40 years in good health. The CDR3 runs from the conserved cysteine through the conserved F or W. D genes are given only for firm matches.

D: TRBD2
V: TRBV2
J: TRBJ2-1
CDR3: CASTPTSGSYNEQFF
DNA: TGTGCCAGCACTCCGACTAGCGGCTCCTACAATGAGCAGTTCTTC

D: NA
V: TRBV5-1
J: TRBJ2-7
CDR3: CASSIQGYEQYF
DNA: TGCGCCAGCAGCATACAGGGATACGAGCAGTACTTC

D: TRBD1
V: TRBV29-1
J: TRBJ2-5
CDR3: CSVEDSDRAEETQYF
DNA: TGCAGCGTTGAAGATTCGGACAGGGCCGAAGAGACCCAGTACTTC

D: TRBD1
V: TRBV4-1
J: TRBJ2-7
CDR3: CASSQDWAGGTYEQYF
DNA: TGCGCCAGCAGCCAAGACTGGGCAGGGGGTACCTACGAGCAGTACTTC

D: TRBD2
V: TRBV7-6
J: TRBJ2-5
CDR3: CASSPAGGGPETQYF
DNA: TGTGCCAGCAGCCCTGCCGGGGGGGGGCCAGAGACCCAGTACTTC

D: NA
V: TRBV4-1
J: TRBJ1-1
CDR3: CASSQADRNTEAFF
DNA: TGCGCCAGCAGCCAAGCCGACAGGAACACTGAAGCTTTCTTT

D: NA
V: TRBV28
J: TRBJ2-7
CDR3: CASSSQTGTPYEQYF
DNA: TGTGCCAGCAGTTCCCAGACAGGGACTCCCTACGAGCAGTACTTC

D: TRBD1
V: TRBV7-9
J: TRBJ2-1
CDR3: CASSLDLGQGIAYNEQFF
DNA: TGTGCCAGCAGCTTAGATTTGGGACAGGGGATCGCCTACAATGAGCAGTTCTTC

D: TRBD2
V: TRBV7-8
J: TRBJ2-1
CDR3: CASSSQGLAGVSEQFF
DNA: TGTGCCAGCAGCTCCCAAGGACTAGCGGGAGTATCTGAGCAGTTCTTC

D: TRBD1
V: TRBV7-9
J: TRBJ1-4
CDR3: CASSFRQGPLREKLFF
DNA: TGTGCCAGCAGCTTTAGACAGGGCCCTCTTCGGGAAAAACTGTTTTTT

D: TRBD2
V: TRBV30
J: TRBJ2-5
CDR3: CAWSPALAAQETQYF
DNA: TGTGCCTGGAGTCCCGCCCTAGCGGCGCAAGAGACCCAGTACTTC

D: NA
V: TRBV6-1
J: TRBJ1-5
CDR3: CASSVSKGRGHSNQPQHF
DNA: TGTGCCAGCAGTGTGTCCAAGGGGAGAGGACATAGCAATCAGCCCCAGCATTTT

D: NA
V: TRBV14
J: TRBJ2-1
CDR3: CASSLLLAKHSYNEQFF
DNA: TGTGCCAGCAGCCTCCTGTTGGCGAAACACTCCTACAATGAGCAGTTCTTC

D: NA
V: TRBV15
J: TRBJ2-7
CDR3: CATSRVGNGYSYEQYF
DNA: TGTGCCACCAGCAGAGTCGGAAACGGGTACTCCTACGAGCAGTACTTC

D: NA
V: TRBV4-1
J: TRBJ2-2
CDR3: CASSPTRTSGTNTGELFF
DNA: TGCGCCAGCAGCCCCACCCGGACCTCCGGGACGAACACCGGGGAGCTGTTTTTT

D: NA
V: TRBV5-1
J: TRBJ2-1
CDR3: CASSLSNEQFF
DNA: TGCGCCAGCAGCTTATCCAATGAGCAGTTCTTC

D: TRBD2
V: TRBV27
J: TRBJ2-7
CDR3: CASSFGVAGVYEQYF
DNA: TGTGCCAGCAGTTTCGGTGTAGCGGGAGTCTACGAGCAGTACTTC

D: TRBD2
V: TRBV7-9
J: TRBJ2-3
CDR3: CASSPTSGTDTQYF
DNA: TGTGCCAGCAGCCCGACTAGCGGCACAGATACGCAGTATTTT

D: NA
V: TRBV6-6
J: TRBJ2-5
CDR3: CASNQGSQETQYF
DNA: TGTGCCAGCAACCAGGGGTCTCAAGAGACCCAGTACTTC

D: TRBD2
V: TRBV11-3
J: TRBJ2-3
CDR3: CASGRASVGTDTQYF
DNA: TGTGCCAGCGGGAGGGCCTCCGTGGGCACAGATACGCAGTATTTT

D: TRBD1
V: TRBV6-5
J: TRBJ2-1
CDR3: CASSYVPRGLNNEQFF
DNA: TGTGCCAGCAGTTACGTTCCCAGGGGGCTGAATAATGAGCAGTTCTTC

D: TRBD2
V: TRBV9
J: TRBJ2-2
CDR3: CASSVPWEGPNTGELFF
DNA: TGTGCCAGCAGCGTACCGTGGGAGGGCCCCAACACCGGGGAGCTGTTTTTT

D: NA
V: TRBV10-2
J: TRBJ2-2
CDR3: CASSETGTNTGELFF
DNA: TGCGCCAGCAGTGAGACAGGAACGAACACCGGGGAGCTGTTTTTT

D: TRBD2
V: TRBV6-5
J: TRBJ2-7
CDR3: CASSPVSGSHEQYF
DNA: TGTGCCAGCAGTCCGGTTAGCGGGAGTCACGAGCAGTACTTC

D: NA
V: TRBV7-2
J: TRBJ2-7
CDR3: CASSLGTYYEQYF
DNA: TGTGCCAGCAGCTTGGGTACCTACTACGAGCAGTACTTC